The 31 T cell receptor beta chains below were found in one sample sequenced in a study of Graves' ophthalmopathy and Graves' hyperthyroidism. Transcripts of RNA were the source for amplifying TCR beta CDR3 regions. First-round RT-PCR relied on HTBI primers, and a second-round multiplex PCR came next. One entry per CDR3 protein, called by TCRdb with MiXCR from the multiplex PCR reads. Of 600,000 to 650,000 distinct CDR3 sequences listed, 22% are singletons. The sample comprised peripheral blood. The receptors here all came from a woman aged 18-29 years with stable Graves' hyperthyroidism. Some clones in this sample may be carry-over from other donors' samples.

This clonotype has at least ten counts. The chain couples TRBV6-2 or TRBV6-3 to TRBJ1-1, with 7 positions matching TRBD1. The CDR3 totals 12 residues. In germline, CDR1 is MNHEY, CDR2 SVGEGT. Losses at the gene ends were 10 bases for V and 2 bases for J; bases not matched to a gene: 4. Here the CDR3 reads CATRDRNTEAFF. In DNA form, the CDR3 reads TGTGCCACCCGGGACAGAAACACTGAAGCTTTCTTT.

This clonotype was recorded at least ten times. The gene calls are TRBV5-1 and TRBJ1-2; 8 bases align to TRBD1. V shed 4 bases, J shed 1 base, and the junction held 3 bases outside the gene matches. Germline-derived CDR1 and CDR2 are SGHRS and YFSETQ. The CDR3 spans 14 residues. CDR3 nucleotide sequence: TGCGCCAGCAGCGCGGGACAGGTTAACTATGGCTACACCTTC. This translates into CASSAGQVNYGYTF. Complete variable domain (other parts from reference TRBV5-1 and TRBJ1-2): KAGVTQTPRYLIKTRGQQVTLSCSPISGHRSVSWYQQTPGQGLQFLFEYFSETQRNKGNFPGRFSGRQFSNSRSEMNVSTLELGDSALYLCASSAGQVNYGYTFGSGTRLTVV.

This clonotype was seen many times. The chain recombines TRBV30 with TRBJ1-6; weak D call: TRBD1 (5 bases). V was trimmed by 2 bases and J by 10 bases, leaving 9 bases between them. The CDR3 has 12 amino acids. CDR1 and CDR2 (germline): GTSNPN, SVGIG (reference sequence). CDR3 sequence: CAWSSGDSPLHF. As DNA, the CDR3 is TGTGCCTGGAGTTCGGGGGACTCACCCCTCCACTTT.

The rearrangement links TRBV6-1 to TRBJ1-1, with 8 bases aligning to TRBD1. The CDR3 spans 12 residues. J was trimmed by 10 bases and V by 6 bases; bases with no gene match: 7. CDR1 is MNHNS and CDR2 is SASEGT in the germline V gene. The DNA of the CDR3 is TGTGCCAGCAGGGGGATCGGGACAGGAGCTTTCTTT. Translation: CASRGIGTGAFF.

The table lists this clonotype with a few counts. The chain carries TRBV4-1 and TRBJ1-2, with 8 positions matching TRBD1. The CDR3 consists of 16 residues. Germline values: CDR1 MGHRA, CDR2 YSYEKL. Trimming cost V 4 bases and J 7 bases; bases outside gene matches: 14. CDR3 loop: CASSPIPTGARSGYTF. The DNA of the CDR3 is TGCGCCAGCAGCCCGATCCCGACAGGGGCAAGGAGTGGCTACACCTTC.

J is TRBJ1-1 and V is TRBV7-2; D perhaps matches TRBD1 (6 bases). Trimming pared 0 bases from V and 3 bases from J, leaving 11 bases between. The germline V gene encodes CDR1 SGHTA and CDR2 FQGNSA. This CDR3 spans 15 amino acids. CDR3 residues: CASSLATGHYTEAFF. CDR3 DNA sequence: TGTGCCAGCAGCTTAGCGACGGGACACTACACTGAAGCTTTCTTT.

The V call is TRBV6-2 or TRBV6-3, the J call TRBJ1-2; D is possibly TRBD1 (6 bases). The germline V and J ends were trimmed by 7 bases and 6 bases, with 21 bases remaining between them. The CDR3 extends over 15 amino acids. The germline V gene encodes CDR1 MNHEY and CDR2 SVGEGT. CDR3 sequence (DNA): TGTGCCAGCAACGTAAATCCGGCGGGGGGCCATGGCTACACCTTC. As protein: CASNVNPAGGHGYTF.

This clonotype was seen a few times. The chain joins TRBV5-5 to TRBJ2-5, with D possibly TRBD1 on 6 matching bases. This CDR3 comprises 15 residues. Germline CDR1 is SGHKS and CDR2 is YYEKEE (reference sequence). V was trimmed by 1 base and J by 2 bases, leaving 12 bases between them. The CDR3 is CASSLYGQRQETQYF. CDR3 DNA: TGTGCCAGCAGCTTGTACGGACAGCGGCAAGAGACCCAGTACTTC.

This clonotype was found many times. The rearrangement joins TRBV29-1 to TRBJ2-5; possibly TRBD2 for D (6 bases). There are 14 residues in the CDR3. Trimming removed 1 base at V and 5 bases at J, with 14 bases between. The V gene's germline CDR1 is SQVTM and CDR2 ANQGSEA. CDR3 bases: TGCAGCGTTGAAGTAGCGGCCCCTGTGGAGACCCAGTACTTC. This encodes CSVEVAAPVETQYF.

This clonotype was picked up many times. The chain couples TRBV12-3 or TRBV12-4 to TRBJ2-1; 7 bases match TRBD2. The CDR3 runs 15 residues. J gave up 0 bases and V 7 bases, and 6 bases lay outside the gene matches. DNA for the CDR3: TGTGCCAGCACCCACGGCGGGAGCTCCTACAATGAGCAGTTCTTC. Protein product: CASTHGGSSYNEQFF.

This clonotype was detected only once. The chain carries TRBV28 and TRBJ1-2; TRBD1 might be the D (5 bases). Germline CDR1 reads MDHEN; CDR2 reads SYDVKM. Trimming cost V 8 bases and J 6 bases, with 7 bases left between them. This CDR3 has 10 residues. The CDR3: CASLGDGYTF. The CDR3 DNA reads as TGTGCCAGCCTGGGGGATGGCTACACCTTC.

This clonotype has a count of ten or more. The chain is built from TRBV12-3 or TRBV12-4 and TRBJ2-1; 8 nucleotides align to TRBD2. The CDR3 sequence is 18 residues long. V was clipped by 0 bases and J by 4 bases; unmatched bases: 11. In nucleotides, the CDR3 is TGTGCCAGCAGTTTAGCGCGGCGTTTTGGCGGGGGGTACAATGAGCAGTTCTTC. Translated: CASSLARRFGGGYNEQFF.

This clonotype has at least ten counts. The chain carries TRBV5-1 and TRBJ1-1; the D is unclear. Germline V gives CDR1 SGHRS, CDR2 YFSETQ. The CDR3 consists of 14 residues. With 3 bases removed from V and 4 bases from J, the gap between germline ends came to 13 bases. CDR3 sequence (DNA): TGCGCCAGCAGCTCATACACTTTGGGCACTGAAGCTTTCTTT. Amino acids: CASSSYTLGTEAFF.

This clonotype was seen at least ten times. The chain uses TRBV6-5 and TRBJ1-2; 10 nucleotides line up with TRBD1. This CDR3 has 15 amino acids. Trimming at V came to 1 base and at J to 8 bases, leaving 7 bases not matched to a gene. In germline, CDR1 is MNHEY, CDR2 SVGAGI. The CDR3 coding sequence is TGTGCCAGCAGTTACTATGGGACAGGGGCAGGCGGCTACACCTTC. Its translation: CASSYYGTGAGGYTF.

This clonotype was seen ten or more times. This chain connects TRBV29-1 to TRBJ1-2; D not certain. Trimming removed 1 base from V and 0 bases from J, with 6 bases in between. The germline V gene encodes CDR1 SQVTM and CDR2 ANQGSEA. This CDR3 is 13 amino acids long. Here the CDR3 DNA reads TGCAGCGTTGAAGGCAGAGCTAACTATGGCTACACCTTC. Its translation: CSVEGRANYGYTF. Drawing the rest from reference TRBV29-1 and TRBJ1-2, the complete variable domain is SAVISQKPSRDICQRGTSLTIQCQVDSQVTMMFWYRQQPGQSLTLIATANQGSEATYESGFVIDKFPISRPNLTFSTLTVSNMSPEDSSIYLCSVEGRANYGYTFGSGTRLTVV.

This rearrangement joins TRBV12-3 or TRBV12-4 to TRBJ2-7; D is uncertain. The CDR3 is made up of 13 amino acids. The V end was cut by 4 bases, the J end by 4 bases, with 11 bases between. This chain's CDR3 is CASSYQFSYEQYF. The CDR3 coding sequence is TGTGCCAGCAGTTATCAGTTTTCGTACGAGCAGTACTTC.

V is TRBV12-3 or TRBV12-4 and J is TRBJ2-7; 14 bases agree with TRBD2. The CDR3 loop spans 16 amino acids. V trimming: 7 bases; J trimming: 3 bases; junction bases outside the gene matches: 8. The CDR3 region has the DNA TGTGCCAGCACTAGAGGACTAGCGGGGGGACACTACGAGCAGTACTTC. The encoded protein is CASTRGLAGGHYEQYF.

This clonotype was found many times. This chain links TRBV6-1 with TRBJ2-7; no clear D gene. The CDR3 length is 15 residues. Germline-derived CDR1 and CDR2 are MNHNS and SASEGT. Between the trimmed V and J ends, which lost 4 bases and 4 bases, there was a span of 17 bases. The CDR3 here is CASSVGFRVWYEQYF. The CDR3 DNA reads TGTGCCAGCAGTGTCGGTTTTCGGGTATGGTACGAGCAGTACTTC.

This clonotype was seen ten or more times. This chain joins TRBV29-1 and TRBJ1-1; D remains unclear. V lost 5 bases and J 1 base, leaving 11 bases between the germline ends. The CDR3 totals 13 residues. CDR1 SQVTM and CDR2 ANQGSEA come from the germline V gene. The CDR3 DNA sequence: TGCAGCGTTCGGGCCAGAGCGAACACTGAAGCTTTCTTT. Translation gives CSVRARANTEAFF.

The rearrangement uses TRBV7-2 and TRBJ1-5; D is possibly TRBD1 (5 bases). The germline V gene has CDR1 SGHTA and CDR2 FQGNSA. Trimming shortened V by 0 bases and J by 3 bases, and 12 bases separated the two germline ends. The CDR3 loop spans 16 amino acids. This CDR3 reads CASSLAGRWDNQPQHF. The CDR3 nucleotides read TGTGCCAGCAGCTTAGCGGGACGATGGGACAATCAGCCCCAGCATTTT.

This clonotype was seen repeatedly, ten times or more. The rearrangement uses TRBV12-3 or TRBV12-4 and TRBJ2-2; D is unclear. The CDR3 runs to 18 residues. V was cut by 6 bases and J by 5 bases, with 25 bases left in between. CDR3 region: CASSPRRNNQGATGELFF. Here the CDR3 DNA reads TGTGCCAGCAGCCCAAGGCGGAATAACCAAGGCGCAACCGGGGAGCTGTTTTTT.

This clonotype was seen ten or more times. The CDR3 loop reads CASSQYWTSGTSYEQYF. DNA for the CDR3: TGTGCCAGCAGCCAGTACTGGACTAGCGGGACTTCCTACGAGCAGTACTTC. V usage is TRBV4-2 and J usage is TRBJ2-7; 12 nucleotides agree with TRBD2. V gave up 3 bases and J gave up 1 base; unmatched junction bases: 7. CDR1 is LGHNA, CDR2 YNFKEQ, per germline. CDR3 length: 17 amino acids.

The J gene is TRBJ1-5, the V gene TRBV12-3 or TRBV12-4; D call uncertain. The CDR3 has 15 residues. Deletions cut 3 bases from V and 2 bases from J, with 11 bases between. CDR3 DNA sequence: TGTGCCAGCAGTTTCCGGTCCTCGGGCAATCAGCCCCAGCATTTT. The encoded protein is CASSFRSSGNQPQHF.

Only a few counts were recorded for this clonotype. The chain uses TRBV6-2 or TRBV6-3 and TRBJ1-1; TRBD1 is a possible D gene (6 bases). Germline CDR1 reads MNHEY; CDR2 reads SVGEGT. This CDR3 is built from 14 residues. Trimming removed 6 bases from V and 2 bases from J, with 13 bases in between. CDR3 DNA: TGTGCCAGCAGGCTTCTAGGGGGAAACACTGAAGCTTTCTTT. It encodes CASRLLGGNTEAFF.

The chain joins TRBV6-4 to TRBJ1-5; D is uncertain. Germline CDR1 MRHNA, CDR2 SNTAGT. The CDR3 contains 14 residues. The V gene lost 2 bases and the J gene lost 7 bases, with 12 bases spanning the gap. The CDR3 loop reads CASSDEGGQQPQHF. CDR3 DNA: TGTGCCAGCAGTGACGAGGGAGGTCAACAGCCCCAGCATTTT.

The chain has TRBV4-2 and TRBJ1-1; no clear D. From germline, CDR1 is LGHNA and CDR2 YNFKEQ. The CDR3 has 15 residues. With 7 bases removed from V and 1 base from J, the gap between germline ends came to 16 bases. The CDR3 protein is CASTQTGEGNTEAFF. DNA of the CDR3: TGTGCCAGCACCCAGACCGGGGAGGGGAACACTGAAGCTTTCTTT.

This clonotype came up many times. This chain connects TRBV5-1 to TRBJ1-1; D not certain. V dropped 3 bases and J dropped 1 base, with 13 bases sitting between them. The germline gives CDR1 SGHRS, CDR2 YFSETQ. CDR3 length equals 15 residues. This CDR3 reads CASSSGVARNTEAFF. The CDR3 DNA is TGCGCCAGCAGCTCGGGCGTAGCTAGGAACACTGAAGCTTTCTTT.

This clonotype occurred many times. The chain has TRBV5-6 and TRBJ2-5; possibly TRBD2 for D (5 bases). V lost 0 bases, J lost 5 bases, and 23 bases lay in between. This CDR3 is built from 18 residues. CDR1 is SGHDT, CDR2 YYEEEE, per germline. Here the CDR3 reads CASSLEGRRSFGRETQYF. The CDR3 nucleotides read TGTGCCAGCAGCTTGGAGGGCAGGAGGTCATTTGGTCGGGAGACCCAGTACTTC.

This clonotype was seen more than once but under ten times. It may be a read error: a sequence one base away is much more abundant. The chain combines TRBV11-2 with TRBJ1-1; 8 nucleotides line up with TRBD1. CDR3 length: 13 amino acids. Trimming took 6 bases from V and 3 from J; bases not matched to a gene: 3. From germline, CDR1 is SGHAT and CDR2 FQNNGV. CDR3 in DNA: TGTGCCAGCAGACGGGACAGGTACACTGAAGCTTTCTTT. Protein product: CASRRDRYTEAFF.

This clonotype was observed many times. The chain links TRBV19 to TRBJ1-2; 9 bases are shared with TRBD1. Germline CDR1 LNHDA, CDR2 SQIVND (reference sequence). Trimming cost V 4 bases and J 5 bases; bases outside gene matches: 5. This CDR3 region has 14 residues. CDR3 DNA sequence: TGTGCCAGTAGTAACCGGGACAGGGCTTATGGCTACACCTTC. It encodes CASSNRDRAYGYTF.

V and J are TRBV6-1 and TRBJ2-7, with D unresolved. The CDR3 sequence is 10 residues long. Germline assignment: CDR1 MNHNS and CDR2 SASEGT. Trimming removed 8 bases from V and 7 bases from J, with 9 bases in between. The CDR3: CASGLREQYF. The CDR3 nucleotides read TGTGCCAGCGGCCTCAGGGAGCAGTACTTC.